This T cell receptor beta chain was observed in a study of low-dose radiotherapy and immunotherapy resistance in tumors. The overall study: Per fraction, Cohort 1 was given 0.5 Gy every 2 weeks, for a total of 6.5 Gy. Cohort 2 was treated with 1 Gy per fraction every two weeks, amounting to 13 Gy across 26 weeks.

The CDR3 covers 15 residues. Trimming stripped 1 base from V and 2 bases from J, with 9 bases between. Germline V gene sequence: CDR1 LGHNA, CDR2 YNFKEQ. Time point given: before trial treatment. Nivolumab, ipilimumab, aspirin, low-dose cyclophosphamide and low-dose radiotherapy were all administered to the donors. Each patient who was eligible had an advanced solid tumor with no tumor-infiltrating lymphocytes. Alpha and beta chains were covered, as first-strand cDNA relied on TRAV- and TRBV-specific primers. A roughly 20-cycle PCR with a constant-region primer and V-primer adapter amplified TCRs. TCRdb re-analysed the reads in MiXCR, keeping a single row per CDR3 protein. The sample carries about 60,000 distinct CDR3 sequences, approximately 25% recorded once.

The chain employs TRBV4-2 and TRBJ1-5; D gene unclear. The origin of this receptor is a male donor with prostate cancer. Sequences were derived from PBMCs, sampled before treatment. The CDR3 here is CASSQGGLGNQPQHF. Written as DNA, the CDR3 is TGTGCCAGCAGCCAAGGAGGTCTAGGCAATCAGCCCCAGCATTTT.